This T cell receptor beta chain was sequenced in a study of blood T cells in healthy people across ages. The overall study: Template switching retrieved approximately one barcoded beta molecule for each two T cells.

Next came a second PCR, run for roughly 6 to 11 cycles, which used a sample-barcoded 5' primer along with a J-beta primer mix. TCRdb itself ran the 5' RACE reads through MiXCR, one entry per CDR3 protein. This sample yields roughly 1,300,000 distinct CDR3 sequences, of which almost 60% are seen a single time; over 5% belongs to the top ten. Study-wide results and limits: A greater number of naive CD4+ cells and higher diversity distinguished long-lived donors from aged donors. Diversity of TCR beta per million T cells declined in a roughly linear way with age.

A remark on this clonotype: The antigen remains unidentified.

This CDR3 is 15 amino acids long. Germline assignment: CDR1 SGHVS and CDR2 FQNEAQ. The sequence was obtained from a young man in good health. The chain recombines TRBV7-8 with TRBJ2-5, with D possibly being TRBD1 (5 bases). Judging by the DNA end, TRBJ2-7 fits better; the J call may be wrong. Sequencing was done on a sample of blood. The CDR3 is CASSLVQGGFGEQYF. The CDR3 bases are TGTGCCAGCAGCTTGGTCCAGGGTGGGTTCGGCGAGCAGTACTTC.